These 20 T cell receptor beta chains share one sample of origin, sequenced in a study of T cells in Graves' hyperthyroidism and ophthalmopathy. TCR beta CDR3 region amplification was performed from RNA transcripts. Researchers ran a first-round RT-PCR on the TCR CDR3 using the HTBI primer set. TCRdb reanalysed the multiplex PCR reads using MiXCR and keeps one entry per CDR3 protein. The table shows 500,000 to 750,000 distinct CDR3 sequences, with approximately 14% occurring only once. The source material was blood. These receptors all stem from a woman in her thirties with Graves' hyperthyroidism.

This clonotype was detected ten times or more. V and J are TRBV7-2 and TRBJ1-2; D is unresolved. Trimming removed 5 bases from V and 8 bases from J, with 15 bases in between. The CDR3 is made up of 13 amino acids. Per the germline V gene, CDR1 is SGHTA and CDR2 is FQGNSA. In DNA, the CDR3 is TGTGCCAGCAGCCCCCCGACTGGATGGGGCTACACCTTC. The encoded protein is CASSPPTGWGYTF. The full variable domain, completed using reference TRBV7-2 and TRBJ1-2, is GAGVSQSPSNKVTEKGKDVELRCDPISGHTALYWYRQSLGQGLEFLIYFQGNSAPDKSGLPSDRFSAERTGGSVSTLTIQRTQQEDSAVYLCASSPPTGWGYTFGSGTRLTVV.

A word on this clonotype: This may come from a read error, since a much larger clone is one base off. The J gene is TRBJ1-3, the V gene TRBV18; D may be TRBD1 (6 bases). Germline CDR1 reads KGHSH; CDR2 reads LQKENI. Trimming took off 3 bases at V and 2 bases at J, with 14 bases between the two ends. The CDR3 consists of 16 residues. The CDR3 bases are TGTGCCAGCTCACCTTCTGAAGGGGGTCCTGGAAACACCATATATTTT. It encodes CASSPSEGGPGNTIYF.

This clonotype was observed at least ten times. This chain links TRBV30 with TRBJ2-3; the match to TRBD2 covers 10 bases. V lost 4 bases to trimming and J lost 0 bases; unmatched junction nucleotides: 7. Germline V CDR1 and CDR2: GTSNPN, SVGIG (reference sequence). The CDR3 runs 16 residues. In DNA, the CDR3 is TGTGCCTGGACTGGGACTAGCGAACTAAGCACAGATACGCAGTATTTT. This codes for CAWTGTSELSTDTQYF.

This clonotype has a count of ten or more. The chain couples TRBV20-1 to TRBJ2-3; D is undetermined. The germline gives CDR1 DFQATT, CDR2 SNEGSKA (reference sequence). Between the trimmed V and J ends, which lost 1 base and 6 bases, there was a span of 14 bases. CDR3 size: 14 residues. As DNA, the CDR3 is TGCAGTGCTAGAGGGGCTCCCCGGTCGGATACGCAGTATTTT. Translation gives CSARGAPRSDTQYF.

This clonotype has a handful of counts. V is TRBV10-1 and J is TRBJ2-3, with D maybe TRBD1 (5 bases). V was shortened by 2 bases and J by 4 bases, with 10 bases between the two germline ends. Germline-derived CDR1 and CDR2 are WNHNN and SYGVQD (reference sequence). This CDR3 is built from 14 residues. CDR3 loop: CASSETGISDTQYF. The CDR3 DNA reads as TGCGCCAGCAGTGAGACAGGAATTTCAGATACGCAGTATTTT.

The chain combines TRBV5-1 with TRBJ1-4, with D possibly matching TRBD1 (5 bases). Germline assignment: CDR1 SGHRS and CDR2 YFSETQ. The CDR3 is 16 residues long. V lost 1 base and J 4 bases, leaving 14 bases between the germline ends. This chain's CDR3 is CASSLRQFQVNEKLFF. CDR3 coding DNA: TGCGCCAGCAGCTTGCGACAGTTCCAGGTTAATGAAAAACTGTTTTTT. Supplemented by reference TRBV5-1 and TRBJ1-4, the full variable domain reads KAGVTQTPRYLIKTRGQQVTLSCSPISGHRSVSWYQQTPGQGLQFLFEYFSETQRNKGNFPGRFSGRQFSNSRSEMNVSTLELGDSALYLCASSLRQFQVNEKLFFGSGTQLSVL.

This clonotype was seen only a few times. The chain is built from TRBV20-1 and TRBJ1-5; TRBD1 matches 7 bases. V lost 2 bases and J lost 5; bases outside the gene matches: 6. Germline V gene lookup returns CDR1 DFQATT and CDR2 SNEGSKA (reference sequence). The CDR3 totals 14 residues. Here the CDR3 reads CSARTKTGHQPQHF. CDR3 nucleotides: TGCAGTGCTAGAACAAAGACAGGGCATCAGCCCCAGCATTTT.

The CDR3 DNA reads TGCAGTGCTAGAGATCCGTCTGGGGCCAACGTCCTGACTTTC. Amino acid sequence: CSARDPSGANVLTF. This chain connects TRBV20-1 to TRBJ2-6; the D is unclear. The germline V and J ends were trimmed by 0 bases and 1 base, with 4 bases remaining between them. This CDR3 has 14 residues. The germline V gene has CDR1 DFQATT and CDR2 SNEGSKA (reference sequence).

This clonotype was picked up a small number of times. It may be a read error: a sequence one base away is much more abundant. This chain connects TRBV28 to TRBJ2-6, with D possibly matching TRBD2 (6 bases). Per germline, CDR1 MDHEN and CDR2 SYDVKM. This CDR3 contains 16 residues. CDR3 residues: CASCGGDSSGTNVLTF. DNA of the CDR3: TGTGCCAGCTGCGGCGGGGACTCGTCTGGGACCAACGTCCTGACTTTC.

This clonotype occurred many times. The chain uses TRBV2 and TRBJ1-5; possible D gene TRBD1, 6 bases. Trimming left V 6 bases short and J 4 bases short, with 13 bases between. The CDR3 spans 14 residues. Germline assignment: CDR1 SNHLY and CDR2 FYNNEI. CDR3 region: CASSADRVNQPQHF. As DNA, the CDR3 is TGTGCCAGCAGCGCGGACAGAGTTAATCAGCCCCAGCATTTT.

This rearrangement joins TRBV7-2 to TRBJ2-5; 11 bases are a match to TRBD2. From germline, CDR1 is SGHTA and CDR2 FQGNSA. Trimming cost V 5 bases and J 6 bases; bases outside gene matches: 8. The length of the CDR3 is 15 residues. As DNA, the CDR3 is TGTGCCAGCAGCGGGGTAGCGGGAGGGCCGAAGACCCAGTACTTC. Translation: CASSGVAGGPKTQYF.

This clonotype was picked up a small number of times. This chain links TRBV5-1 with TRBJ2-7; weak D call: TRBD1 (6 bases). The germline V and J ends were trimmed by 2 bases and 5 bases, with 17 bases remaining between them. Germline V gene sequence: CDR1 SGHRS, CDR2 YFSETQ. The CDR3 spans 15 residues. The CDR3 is CASSFETGLVNEQYF. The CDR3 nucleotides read TGCGCCAGCAGCTTCGAGACAGGCCTAGTTAACGAGCAGTACTTC.

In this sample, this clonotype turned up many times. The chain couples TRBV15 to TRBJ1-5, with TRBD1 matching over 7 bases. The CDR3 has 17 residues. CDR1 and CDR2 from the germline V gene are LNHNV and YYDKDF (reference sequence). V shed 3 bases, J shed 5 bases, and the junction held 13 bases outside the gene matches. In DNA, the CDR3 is TGTGCCACCAGCAGTGCGACTGGGGGACAGATCCATCAGCCCCAGCATTTT. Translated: CATSSATGGQIHQPQHF.

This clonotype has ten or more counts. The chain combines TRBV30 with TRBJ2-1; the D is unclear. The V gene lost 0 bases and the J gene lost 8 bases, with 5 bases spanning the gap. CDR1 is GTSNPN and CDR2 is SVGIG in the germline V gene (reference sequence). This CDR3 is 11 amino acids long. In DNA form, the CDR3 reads TGTGCCTGGAGTGTAGTCTATGAGCAGTTCTTC. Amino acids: CAWSVVYEQFF.

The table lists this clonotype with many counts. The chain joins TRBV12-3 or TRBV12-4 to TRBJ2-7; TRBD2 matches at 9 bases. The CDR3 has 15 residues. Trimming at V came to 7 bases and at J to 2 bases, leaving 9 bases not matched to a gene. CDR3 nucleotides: TGTGCCAGCACCCGCGGGGGGGTGGGGGCCTACGAGCAGTACTTC. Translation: CASTRGGVGAYEQYF.

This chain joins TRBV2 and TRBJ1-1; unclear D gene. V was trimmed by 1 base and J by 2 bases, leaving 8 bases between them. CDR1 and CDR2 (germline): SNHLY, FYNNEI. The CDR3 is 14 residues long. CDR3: CASSEGQLNTEAFF. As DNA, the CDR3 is TGTGCCAGCAGTGAAGGGCAGTTAAACACTGAAGCTTTCTTT.

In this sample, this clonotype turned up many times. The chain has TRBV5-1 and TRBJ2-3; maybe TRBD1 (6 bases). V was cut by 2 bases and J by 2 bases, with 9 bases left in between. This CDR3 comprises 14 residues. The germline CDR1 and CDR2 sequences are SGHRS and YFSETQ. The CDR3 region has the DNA TGCGCCAGCAGCTTTGGGACATACACAGATACGCAGTATTTT. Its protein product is CASSFGTYTDTQYF.

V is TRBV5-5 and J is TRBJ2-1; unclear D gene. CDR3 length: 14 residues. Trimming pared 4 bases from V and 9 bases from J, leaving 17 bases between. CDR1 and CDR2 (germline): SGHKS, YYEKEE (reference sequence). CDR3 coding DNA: TGTGCCAGCAGCCACCAGTTGGGCCTGCCTGAGCAGTTCTTC. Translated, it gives CASSHQLGLPEQFF.

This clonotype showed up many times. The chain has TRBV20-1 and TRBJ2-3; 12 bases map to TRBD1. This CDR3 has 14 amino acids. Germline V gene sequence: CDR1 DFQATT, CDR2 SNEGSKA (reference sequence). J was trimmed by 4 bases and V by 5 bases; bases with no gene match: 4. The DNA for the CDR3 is TGCAGTGCTGAGGGACAGGGGGCGGCAGATACGCAGTATTTT. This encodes CSAEGQGAADTQYF.

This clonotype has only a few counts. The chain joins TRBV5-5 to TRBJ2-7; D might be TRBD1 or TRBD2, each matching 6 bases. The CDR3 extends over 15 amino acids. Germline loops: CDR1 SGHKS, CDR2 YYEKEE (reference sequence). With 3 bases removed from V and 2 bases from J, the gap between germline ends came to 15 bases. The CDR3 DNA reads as TGTGCCAGCAGCTGGGGGGCGAGAGGAACCTACGAGCAGTACTTC. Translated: CASSWGARGTYEQYF.